This T cell receptor beta chain was sequenced in a study of cytomegalovirus exposure and HLA in healthy donors. Across the whole study: Sequencing of some 200 million T cells in an earlier analysis found 95 million to 120 million unique TCR beta sequences.

The CDR3 runs to 14 residues. The J segment lost 5 bases and the V segment lost 7 bases, leaving 11 bases of the junction unmatched. Per germline, CDR1 SGHTA and CDR2 FQGNSA. With 60 Vbeta and 13 Jbeta primers, the PCR was carried out. Sequenced by immunoSEQ multiplex PCR; TCRdb stores in-frame clones only, minus some. The sample includes 140,000 to 150,000 clones, roughly 66% of them seen just once. This TCR came from an older woman in good health and CMV-seronegative. This chain joins TRBV7-2 and TRBJ2-7, with 7 bases aligning to TRBD2. Material for sequencing was PBMCs. CDR3: CASTLRGGANEQYF. In nucleotides, the CDR3 is TGTGCCAGCACCCTACGGGGAGGGGCGAACGAGCAGTACTTC.